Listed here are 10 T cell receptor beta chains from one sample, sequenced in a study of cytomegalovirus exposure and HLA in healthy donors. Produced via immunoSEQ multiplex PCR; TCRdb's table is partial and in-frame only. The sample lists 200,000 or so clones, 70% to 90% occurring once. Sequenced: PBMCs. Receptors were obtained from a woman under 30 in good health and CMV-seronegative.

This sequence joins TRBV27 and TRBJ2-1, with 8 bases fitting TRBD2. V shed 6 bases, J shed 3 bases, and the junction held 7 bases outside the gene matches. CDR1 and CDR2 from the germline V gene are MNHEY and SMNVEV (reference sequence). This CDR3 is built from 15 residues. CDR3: CASREAGGLYNEQFF. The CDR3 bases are TGTGCCAGCAGAGAGGCGGGAGGCCTCTACAATGAGCAGTTCTTC.

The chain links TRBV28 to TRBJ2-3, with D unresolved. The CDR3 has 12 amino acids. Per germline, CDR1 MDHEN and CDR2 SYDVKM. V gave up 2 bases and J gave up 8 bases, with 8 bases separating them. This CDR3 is CASSLNMGTQYF. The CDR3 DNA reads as TGTGCCAGCAGTTTAAACATGGGTACGCAGTATTTT.

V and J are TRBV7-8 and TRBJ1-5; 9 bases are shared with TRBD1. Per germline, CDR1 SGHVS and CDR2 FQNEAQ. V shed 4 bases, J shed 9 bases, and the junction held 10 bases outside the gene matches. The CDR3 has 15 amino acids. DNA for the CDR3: TGTGCCAGCAGCTCCCGGGGACAGGGAAGTTTGCCCCAGCATTTT. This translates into CASSSRGQGSLPQHF.

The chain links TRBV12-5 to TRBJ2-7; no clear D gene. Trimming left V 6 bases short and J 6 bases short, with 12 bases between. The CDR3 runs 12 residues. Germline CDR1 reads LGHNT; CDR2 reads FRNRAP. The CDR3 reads CASGLTSGEQYF. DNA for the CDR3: TGTGCTAGTGGACTAACATCGGGCGAGCAGTACTTC.

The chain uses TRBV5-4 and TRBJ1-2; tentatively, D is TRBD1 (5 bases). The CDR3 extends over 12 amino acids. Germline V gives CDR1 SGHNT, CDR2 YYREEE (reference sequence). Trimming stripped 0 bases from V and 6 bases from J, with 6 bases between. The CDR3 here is CASSLAGNGYTF. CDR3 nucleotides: TGTGCCAGCAGCTTGGCAGGGAATGGCTACACCTTC.

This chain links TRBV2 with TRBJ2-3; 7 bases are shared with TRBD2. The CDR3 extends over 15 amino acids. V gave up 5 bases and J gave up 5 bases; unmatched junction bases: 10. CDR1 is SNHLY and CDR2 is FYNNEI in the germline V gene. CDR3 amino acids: CASSPSSGGRDTQYF. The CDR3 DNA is TGTGCCAGCAGTCCGTCTAGCGGAGGGCGAGATACGCAGTATTTT.

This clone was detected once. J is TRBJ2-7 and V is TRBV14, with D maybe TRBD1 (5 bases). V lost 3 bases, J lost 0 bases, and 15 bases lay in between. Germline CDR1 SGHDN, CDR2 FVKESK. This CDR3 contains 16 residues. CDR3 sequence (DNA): TGTGCCAGCAGCCATATCGGGCGACAGAGCTCCTACGAGCAGTACTTC. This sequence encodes CASSHIGRQSSYEQYF. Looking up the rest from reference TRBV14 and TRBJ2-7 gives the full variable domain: EAGVTQFPSHSVIEKGQTVTLRCDPISGHDNLYWYRRVMGKEIKFLLHFVKESKQDESGMPNNRFLAERTGGTYSTLKVQPAELEDSGVYFCASSHIGRQSSYEQYFGPGTRLTVT.

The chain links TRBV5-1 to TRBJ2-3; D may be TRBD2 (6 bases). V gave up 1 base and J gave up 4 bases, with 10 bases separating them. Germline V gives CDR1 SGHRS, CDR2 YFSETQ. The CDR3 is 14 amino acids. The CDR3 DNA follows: TGCGCCAGCAGCTTGTCGGCTAGCGCAGATACGCAGTATTTT. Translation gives CASSLSASADTQYF.

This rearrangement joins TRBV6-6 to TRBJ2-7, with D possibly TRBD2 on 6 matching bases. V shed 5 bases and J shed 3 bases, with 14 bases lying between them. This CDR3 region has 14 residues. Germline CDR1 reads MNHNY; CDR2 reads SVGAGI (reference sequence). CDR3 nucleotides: TGTGCCAGCAGTGGCGGGACTTCATTCTACGAGCAGTACTTC. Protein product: CASSGGTSFYEQYF.

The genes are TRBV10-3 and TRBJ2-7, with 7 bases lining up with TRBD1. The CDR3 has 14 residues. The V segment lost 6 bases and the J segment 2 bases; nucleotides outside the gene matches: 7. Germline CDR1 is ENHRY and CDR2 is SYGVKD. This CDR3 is CAISDRVGPYEQYF. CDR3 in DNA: TGTGCCATCAGCGACAGGGTTGGCCCCTACGAGCAGTACTTC.